The 13 T cell receptor beta chains in this list originate from one sample, sequenced in a study of T cells after yellow fever vaccination. TCRdb itself ran the 5' RACE reads through MiXCR, one entry per CDR3 protein. The table includes approximately 580,000 distinct CDR3 sequences, about a sixth detected once. The sequences come from PBMCs, collected less than 6 days after the first yellow fever vaccination. The receptors were sampled from a man younger than 35 who received the YFV17D yellow fever vaccine.

The chain combines TRBV5-5 with TRBJ2-7, with 7 bases lining up with TRBD1. CDR3 length equals 15 residues. V lost 0 bases to trimming and J lost 4 bases; unmatched junction nucleotides: 7. Germline CDR1 is SGHKS and CDR2 is YYEKEE (reference sequence). Here the CDR3 reads CASSLGQGERYEQYF. The CDR3, as DNA: TGTGCCAGCAGCTTGGGGCAGGGGGAAAGGTACGAGCAGTACTTC.

The chain recombines TRBV15 with TRBJ2-1; 13 bases line up with TRBD2. With V trimmed by 6 bases and J by 4 bases, 3 bases remained unmatched. The CDR3 sequence is 15 residues long. CDR1 is LNHNV and CDR2 is YYDKDF in the germline V gene (reference sequence). CDR3: CATRLAGGPYNEQFF. Here the CDR3 DNA reads TGTGCCACCAGACTAGCGGGGGGGCCATACAATGAGCAGTTCTTC.

The sample holds many counts of this clonotype. The J gene is TRBJ1-3, the V gene TRBV6-6, with D unclear. V lost 8 bases and J 0 bases, leaving 8 bases between the germline ends. The CDR3 is 13 residues long. Per the germline V gene, CDR1 is MNHNY and CDR2 is SVGAGI (reference sequence). CDR3 loop: CASSRLSGNTIYF. In nucleotides, the CDR3 is TGTGCCAGCTCCAGGCTCTCTGGAAACACCATATATTTT.

This chain joins TRBV9 and TRBJ1-2; 7 bases align to TRBD1. The J segment lost 4 bases and the V segment lost 4 bases, leaving 7 bases of the junction unmatched. CDR1 and CDR2 from the germline V gene are SGDLS and YYNGEE. The CDR3 loop spans 14 amino acids. The CDR3 nucleotides are TGTGCCAGCAGCCGATCGACAGGGAGCTATGGCTACACCTTC. Amino acids: CASSRSTGSYGYTF. The full variable domain, with the rest looked up from reference TRBV9 and TRBJ1-2, is DSGVTQTPKHLITATGQRVTLRCSPRSGDLSVYWYQQSLDQGLQFLIQYYNGEERAKGNILERFSAQQFPDLHSELNLSSLELGDSALYFCASSRSTGSYGYTFGSGTRLTVV.

There are a few counts of this clonotype. The chain has TRBV7-2 and TRBJ1-5; D uncertain. Germline CDR1 and CDR2: SGHTA and FQGNSA. The CDR3 is 13 residues long. With 2 bases removed from V and 7 bases from J, the gap between germline ends came to 9 bases. Written as DNA, the CDR3 is TGTGCCAGCAGCTTATCCAACGGACAGCCCCAGCATTTT. This encodes CASSLSNGQPQHF.

This chain connects TRBV7-2 to TRBJ2-1, with D perhaps given as TRBD1 or TRBD2 (5 bases each). V shed 11 bases and J shed 6 bases, with 23 bases lying between them. Germline V gene sequence: CDR1 SGHTA, CDR2 FQGNSA. The CDR3 covers 15 residues. CDR3 residues: CAVSPPSGQLNEQFF. The CDR3 DNA reads TGTGCCGTCAGCCCCCCGAGCGGACAACTCAATGAGCAGTTCTTC. The complete variable domain, with remaining parts taken from reference TRBV7-2 and TRBJ2-1, reads GAGVSQSPSNKVTEKGKDVELRCDPISGHTALYWYRQSLGQGLEFLIYFQGNSAPDKSGLPSDRFSAERTGGSVSTLTIQRTQQEDSAVYLCAVSPPSGQLNEQFFGPGTRLTVL.

There are many counts of this clonotype. The genes are TRBV7-9 and TRBJ1-5, with 7 bases lining up with TRBD1. Trimming removed 5 bases from V and 4 bases from J; junction bases left unmatched: 8. This CDR3 spans 15 amino acids. Germline V CDR1 and CDR2: SEHNR, FQNEAQ (reference sequence). CDR3 sequence (DNA): TGTGCCAGCAGCGGAATACAGGGGCGGAATCAGCCCCAGCATTTT. As protein: CASSGIQGRNQPQHF.

The genes are TRBV20-1 and TRBJ1-4; D may be TRBD1 (5 bases). Germline values: CDR1 DFQATT, CDR2 SNEGSKA (reference sequence). The V and J ends lost 6 bases and 14 bases respectively, with 13 bases between them. The CDR3 is made up of 10 amino acids. The chain's CDR3 is CSAFAEGLFF. In DNA form, the CDR3 reads TGCAGTGCCTTTGCTGAGGGGCTGTTTTTT.

The chain uses TRBV6-1 and TRBJ1-5, with 7 nucleotides matching TRBD1. The CDR3 length is 16 residues. Per the germline V gene, CDR1 is MNHNS and CDR2 is SASEGT. The V and J ends lost 6 bases and 4 bases, in that order; junction bases with no gene match: 12. CDR3 amino acids: CASRSDRVGKNQPQHF. The CDR3 DNA follows: TGTGCCAGCAGATCAGACAGGGTTGGTAAGAATCAGCCCCAGCATTTT.

In its sample, this clonotype was seen many times. V is TRBV7-3 and J is TRBJ1-1, with D hard to call. CDR1 is SGHTA, CDR2 FQGTGA, per germline. The CDR3 spans 14 residues. V was shortened by 4 bases and J by 2 bases, with 11 bases between the two germline ends. This CDR3 is CASSSGLPNTEAFF. The DNA of the CDR3 is TGTGCCAGCAGCTCCGGGTTACCTAACACTGAAGCTTTCTTT.

This clonotype was seen more than once but under ten times. The rearrangement joins TRBV28 to TRBJ2-3; TRBD1 aligns across 12 bases. After removal of 0 bases from V and 5 bases from J, the junction contained 9 bases not matched to a gene. Germline CDR1 MDHEN, CDR2 SYDVKM. The CDR3 is made up of 18 amino acids. CDR3 in DNA: TGTGCCAGCAGTTTATGGCAGATGGGACAGGGGGCCGGAGATACGCAGTATTTT. Residues: CASSLWQMGQGAGDTQYF.

The genes are TRBV6-1 and TRBJ2-4, with TRBD1 matching 9 bases. V trimming: 6 bases; J trimming: 3 bases; junction bases outside the gene matches: 6. From germline, CDR1 is MNHNS and CDR2 SASEGT. This CDR3 has 15 residues. The CDR3 loop is CASRGTGTGKNIQYF. CDR3 DNA: TGTGCCAGCAGGGGGACAGGGACCGGCAAAAACATTCAGTACTTC.

In this sample, this clonotype turned up a few times. V usage is TRBV20-1 and J usage is TRBJ2-3, with a weak D call TRBD1 (7 bases). The V and J ends lost 7 bases and 5 bases respectively, with 16 bases between them. Germline V CDR1 and CDR2: DFQATT, SNEGSKA (reference sequence). The CDR3 consists of 13 residues. CDR3 in amino acids: CSVRGGGEDTQYF. Here the CDR3 DNA reads TGCAGTGTTCGAGGGGGCGGGGAAGATACGCAGTATTTT.